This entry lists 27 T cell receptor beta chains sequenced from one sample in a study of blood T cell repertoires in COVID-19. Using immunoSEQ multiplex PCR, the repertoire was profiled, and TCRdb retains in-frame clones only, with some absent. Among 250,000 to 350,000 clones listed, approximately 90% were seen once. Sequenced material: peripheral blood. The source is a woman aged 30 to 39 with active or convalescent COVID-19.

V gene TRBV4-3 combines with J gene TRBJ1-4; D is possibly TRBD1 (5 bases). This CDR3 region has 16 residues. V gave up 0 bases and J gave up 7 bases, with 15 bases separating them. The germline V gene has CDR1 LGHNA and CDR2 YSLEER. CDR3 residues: CASSQDLRQGGEKLFF. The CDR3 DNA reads TGCGCCAGCAGCCAAGATTTACGGCAGGGAGGTGAAAAACTGTTTTTT.

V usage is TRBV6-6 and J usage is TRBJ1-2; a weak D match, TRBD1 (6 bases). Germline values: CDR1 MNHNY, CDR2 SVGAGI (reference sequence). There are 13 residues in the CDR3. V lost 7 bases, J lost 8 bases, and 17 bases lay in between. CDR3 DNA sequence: TGTGCCAGCACCCCCGGGGGGGCGCGGGGCTACACCTTC. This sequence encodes CASTPGGARGYTF.

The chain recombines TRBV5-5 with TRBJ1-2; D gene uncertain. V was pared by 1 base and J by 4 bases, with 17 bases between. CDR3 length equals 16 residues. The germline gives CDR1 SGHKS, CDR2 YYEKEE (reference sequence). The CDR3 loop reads CASSLSAGETSYGYTF. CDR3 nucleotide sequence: TGTGCCAGCAGCTTGTCGGCCGGGGAAACTAGCTATGGCTACACCTTC.

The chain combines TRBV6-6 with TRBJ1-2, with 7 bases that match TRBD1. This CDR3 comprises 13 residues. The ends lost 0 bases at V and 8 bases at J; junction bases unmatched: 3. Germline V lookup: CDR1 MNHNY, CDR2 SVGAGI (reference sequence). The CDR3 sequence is CASSYSDRTGYTF. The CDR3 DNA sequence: TGTGCCAGCAGTTACTCGGACAGGACGGGCTACACCTTC.

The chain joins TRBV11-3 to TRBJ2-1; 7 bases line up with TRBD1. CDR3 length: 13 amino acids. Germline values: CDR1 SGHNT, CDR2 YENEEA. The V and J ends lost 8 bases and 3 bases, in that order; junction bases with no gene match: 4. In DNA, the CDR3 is TGTGCCAGCGGCCGGACAGGCTACAATGAGCAGTTCTTC. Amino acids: CASGRTGYNEQFF.

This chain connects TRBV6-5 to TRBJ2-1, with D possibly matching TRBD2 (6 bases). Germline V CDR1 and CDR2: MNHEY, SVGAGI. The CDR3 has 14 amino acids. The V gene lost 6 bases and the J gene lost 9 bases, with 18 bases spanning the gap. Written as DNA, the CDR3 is TGTGCCAGCAGAACCACCGGGGGTGGCTTTGAGCAGTTCTTC. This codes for CASRTTGGGFEQFF.

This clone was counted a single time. The CDR3 sequence: CASSFRGPADTQYF. The CDR3 bases are TGTGCCAGCAGCTTTAGGGGTCCGGCAGATACGCAGTATTTT. V gene TRBV7-3 combines with J gene TRBJ2-3, with D tentatively TRBD1 (5 bases). Germline CDR1 SGHTA, CDR2 FQGTGA. V was pared by 3 bases and J by 4 bases, with 11 bases between. The CDR3 is made up of 14 amino acids.

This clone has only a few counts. The CDR3 is CASSSTGGTEAFF. The CDR3 DNA reads as TGTGCCAGCAGCTCTACGGGGGGGACTGAAGCTTTCTTT. The gene calls are TRBV14 and TRBJ1-1; the D gene is possibly TRBD1 (5 bases). V dropped 5 bases and J dropped 5 bases, with 12 bases sitting between them. The CDR3 is 13 residues long. Germline lookup yields CDR1 SGHDN and CDR2 FVKESK.

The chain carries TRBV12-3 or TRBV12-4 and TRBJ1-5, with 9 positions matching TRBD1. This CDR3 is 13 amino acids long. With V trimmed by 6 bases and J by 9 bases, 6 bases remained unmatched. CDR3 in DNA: TGTGCCAGCAGGGGACAGGGAGTTTTGCCCCAGCATTTT. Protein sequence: CASRGQGVLPQHF.

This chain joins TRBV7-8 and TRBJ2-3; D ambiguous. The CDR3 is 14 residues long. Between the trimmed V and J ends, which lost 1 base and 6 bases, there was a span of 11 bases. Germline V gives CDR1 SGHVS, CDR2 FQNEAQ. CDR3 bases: TGTGCCAGCAGCTTAGACAGTCCTCAGGATACGCAGTATTTT. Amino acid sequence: CASSLDSPQDTQYF. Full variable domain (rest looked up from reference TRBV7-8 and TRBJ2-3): GAGVSQSPRYKVAKRGQDVALRCDPISGHVSLFWYQQALGQGPEFLTYFQNEAQLDKSGLPSDRFFAERPEGSVSTLKIQRTQQEDSAVYLCASSLDSPQDTQYFGPGTRLTVL.

The CDR3 DNA is TGTGCCAGCAGCCCCGGGGGGAAGACCCAGTACTTC. It codes for CASSPGGKTQYF. The V call is TRBV7-9, the J call TRBJ2-5; TRBD2 agrees at 7 bases. This CDR3 is built from 12 residues. Germline assignment: CDR1 SEHNR and CDR2 FQNEAQ (reference sequence). The trim removed 5 bases at V and 6 bases at J, leaving 3 bases unmatched.

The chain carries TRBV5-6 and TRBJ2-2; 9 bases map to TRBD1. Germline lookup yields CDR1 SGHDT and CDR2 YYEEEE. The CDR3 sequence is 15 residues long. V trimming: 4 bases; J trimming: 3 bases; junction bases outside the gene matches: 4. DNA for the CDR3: TGTGCCAGCAGCCTGGACAGGGGTTACACCGGGGAGCTGTTTTTT. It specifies CASSLDRGYTGELFF.

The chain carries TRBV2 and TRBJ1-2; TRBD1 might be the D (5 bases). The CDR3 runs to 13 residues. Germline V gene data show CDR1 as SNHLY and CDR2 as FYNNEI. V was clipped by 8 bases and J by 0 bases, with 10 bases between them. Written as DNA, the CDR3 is TGTGCCAGCGGGGCAGGCCCTAACTATGGCTACACCTTC. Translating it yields CASGAGPNYGYTF.

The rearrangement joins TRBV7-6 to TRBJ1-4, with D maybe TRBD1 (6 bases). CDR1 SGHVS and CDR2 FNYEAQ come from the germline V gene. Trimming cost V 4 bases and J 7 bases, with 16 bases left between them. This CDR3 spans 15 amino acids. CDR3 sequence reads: CASSSSPGGGEKLFF. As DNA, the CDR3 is TGTGCCAGCAGCTCCTCTCCGGGGGGCGGTGAAAAACTGTTTTTT.

CDR3 region: CASSLEGSSGNTIYF. The CDR3 bases are TGCGCCAGCAGCTTGGAAGGGAGCTCTGGAAACACCATATATTTT. The chain has TRBV5-1 and TRBJ1-3, with D hard to call. Trimming shortened V by 0 bases and J by 0 bases, and 7 bases separated the two germline ends. This CDR3 is 15 amino acids long. Germline V lookup: CDR1 SGHRS, CDR2 YFSETQ.

The CDR3 DNA sequence: TGTGCCAGCAGCCAAGAGGGTACGACAGGGGGCTCTGGAAACACCATATATTTT. Amino acid sequence: CASSQEGTTGGSGNTIYF. The genes are TRBV3-1 (or the pseudogene TRBV3-2) and TRBJ1-3; the match to TRBD1 covers 9 bases. Germline V CDR1 and CDR2: LGHDT, YNNKEL (reference sequence). The CDR3 contains 18 residues. V shed 0 bases, J shed 0 bases, and the junction held 6 bases outside the gene matches.

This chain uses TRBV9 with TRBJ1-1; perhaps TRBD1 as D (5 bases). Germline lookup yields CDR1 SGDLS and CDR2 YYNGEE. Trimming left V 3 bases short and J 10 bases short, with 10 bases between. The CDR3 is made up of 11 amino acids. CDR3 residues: CASSGARGAFF. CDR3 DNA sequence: TGTGCCAGCAGCGGCGCTAGGGGAGCTTTCTTT.

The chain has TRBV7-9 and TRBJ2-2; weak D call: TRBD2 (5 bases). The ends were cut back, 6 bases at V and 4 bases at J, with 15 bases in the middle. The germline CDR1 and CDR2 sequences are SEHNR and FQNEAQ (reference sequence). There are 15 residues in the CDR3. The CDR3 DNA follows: TGTGCCAGCAGGGCACCTGACTATCTCACCGGGGAGCTGTTTTTT. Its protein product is CASRAPDYLTGELFF. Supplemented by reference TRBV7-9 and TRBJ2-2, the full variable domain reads DTGVSQNPRHKITKRGQNVTFRCDPISEHNRLYWYRQTLGQGPEFLTYFQNEAQLEKSRLLSDRFSAERPKGSFSTLEIQRTEQGDSAMYLCASRAPDYLTGELFFGEGSRLTVL.

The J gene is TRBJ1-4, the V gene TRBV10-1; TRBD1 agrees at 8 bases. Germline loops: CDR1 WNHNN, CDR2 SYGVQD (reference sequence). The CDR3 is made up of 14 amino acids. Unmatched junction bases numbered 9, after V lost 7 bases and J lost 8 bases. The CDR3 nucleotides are TGCGCCAGCATTAGAGGGACAGGCGGGGAAAAACTGTTTTTT. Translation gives CASIRGTGGEKLFF.

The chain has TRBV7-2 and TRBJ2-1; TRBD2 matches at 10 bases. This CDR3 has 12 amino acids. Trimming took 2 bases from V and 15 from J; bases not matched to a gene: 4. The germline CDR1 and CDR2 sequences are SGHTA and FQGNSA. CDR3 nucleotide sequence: TGTGCCAGCAGCTTATGGACTAGCGGTCGGTTCTTC. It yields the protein CASSLWTSGRFF.

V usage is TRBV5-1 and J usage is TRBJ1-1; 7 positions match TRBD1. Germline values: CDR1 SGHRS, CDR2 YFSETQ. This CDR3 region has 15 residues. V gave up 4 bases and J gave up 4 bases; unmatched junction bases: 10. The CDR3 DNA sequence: TGCGCCAGCAGCACGCGACAGGGTGGCGTCACTGAAGCTTTCTTT. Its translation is CASSTRQGGVTEAFF.

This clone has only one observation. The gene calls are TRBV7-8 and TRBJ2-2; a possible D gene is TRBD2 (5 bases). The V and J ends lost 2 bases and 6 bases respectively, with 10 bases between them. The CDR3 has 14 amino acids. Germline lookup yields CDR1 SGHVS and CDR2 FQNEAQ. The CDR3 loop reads CASSLWAAAGELFF. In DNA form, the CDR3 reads TGTGCCAGCAGCTTATGGGCAGCGGCCGGGGAGCTGTTTTTT. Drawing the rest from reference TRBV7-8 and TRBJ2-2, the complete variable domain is GAGVSQSPRYKVAKRGQDVALRCDPISGHVSLFWYQQALGQGPEFLTYFQNEAQLDKSGLPSDRFFAERPEGSVSTLKIQRTQQEDSAVYLCASSLWAAAGELFFGEGSRLTVL.

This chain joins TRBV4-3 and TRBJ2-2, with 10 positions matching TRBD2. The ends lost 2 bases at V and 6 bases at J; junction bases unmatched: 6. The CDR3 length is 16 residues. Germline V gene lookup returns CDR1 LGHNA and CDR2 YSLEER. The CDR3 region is CASSQLAGGLSGELFF. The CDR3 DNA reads TGCGCCAGCAGCCAATTAGCGGGGGGCCTATCCGGGGAGCTGTTTTTT.

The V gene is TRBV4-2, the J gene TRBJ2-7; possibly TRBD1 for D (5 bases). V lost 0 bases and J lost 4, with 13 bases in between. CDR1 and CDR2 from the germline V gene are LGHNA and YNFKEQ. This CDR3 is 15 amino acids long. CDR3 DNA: TGTGCCAGCAGCCAAGATCAGGGTATGACGTACGAGCAGTACTTC. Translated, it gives CASSQDQGMTYEQYF.

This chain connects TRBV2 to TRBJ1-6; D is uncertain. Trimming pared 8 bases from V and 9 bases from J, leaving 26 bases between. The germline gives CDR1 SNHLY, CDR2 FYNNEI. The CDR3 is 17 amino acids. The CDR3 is CASLGLGRRIGGSPLHF. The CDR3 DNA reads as TGTGCCAGCCTCGGACTTGGGAGGCGGATTGGTGGTTCACCCCTCCACTTT. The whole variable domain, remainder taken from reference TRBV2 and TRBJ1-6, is EPEVTQTPSHQVTQMGQEVILRCVPISNHLYFYWYRQILGQKVEFLVSFYNNEISEKSEIFDDQFSVERPDGSNFTLKIRSTKLEDSAMYFCASLGLGRRIGGSPLHFGNGTRLTVT.

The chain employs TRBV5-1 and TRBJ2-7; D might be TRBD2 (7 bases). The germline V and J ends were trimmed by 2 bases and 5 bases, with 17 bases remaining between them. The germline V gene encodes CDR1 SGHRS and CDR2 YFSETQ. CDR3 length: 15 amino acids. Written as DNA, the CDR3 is TGCGCCAGCAGCTTAGGGGGGGGCTCGGGAGACGAGCAGTACTTC. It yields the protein CASSLGGGSGDEQYF.

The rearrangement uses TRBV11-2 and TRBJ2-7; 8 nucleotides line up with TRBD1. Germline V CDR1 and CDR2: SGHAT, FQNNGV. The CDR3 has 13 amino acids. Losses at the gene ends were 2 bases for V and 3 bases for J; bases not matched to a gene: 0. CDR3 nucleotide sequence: TGTGCCAGCAGCTTAACAGGGGGCTACGAGCAGTACTTC. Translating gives CASSLTGGYEQYF.